This T cell receptor beta chain was captured in a study of T-cell memory formation after mild COVID-19. Study as a whole: Clusters of TCRs were largely donor specific. Points from the study as a whole: SARS-CoV-2 specificity of second-wave clones peaking day 37 was unconfirmed. The study found balanced CD4/CD8 in clones contracting day 15 to 85 and a CD4+ lean in later expanders.

Germline CDR1 SEHNR, CDR2 FQNEAQ (reference sequence). There are 15 residues in the CDR3. The V and J ends lost 0 bases and 0 bases respectively, with 9 bases between them. Amplification by 5'RACE using constant-segment primers produced TCR alpha and TCR beta cDNA libraries that carried sample barcodes and UMIs. TCRdb reanalysed the 5' RACE reads using MiXCR and keeps one entry per CDR3 protein. The sample carries about 180,000 distinct CDR3 sequences, 15% to 20% recorded once. On this clonotype itself: What it binds is not known.

The receptor was derived from an adult woman who had mild COVID-19 (a few samples of this study predate the infection). Cell type and time point are not known. Material for sequencing was PBMCs or a T cell subset sorted from them (not recorded which). This chain joins TRBV7-9 and TRBJ2-7; possible D gene TRBD2, 6 bases. CDR3 bases: TGTGCCAGCAGCTTAGCTAGCGGTGGCTCCTACGAGCAGTACTTC. Translating it yields CASSLASGGSYEQYF.